The clone carrying this T cell receptor (beta chain) was found many times. The sample originates from a study of shared clonotypes between healthy human individuals. Profiling relied on immunoSEQ multiplex PCR, and the TCRdb table lists in-frame clones only, not all of them. The data hold 90,000 to 100,000 clones, with over 40% observed a single time. The sequenced material came from PBMCs. This clonotype was obtained from a woman between 40 and 50 years old in good health. Some clones in this sample may be carry-over from other donors' samples.

The CDR3, as DNA: TGTGCCACCAGCGGGTTACTTCCGAACACTGAAGCTTTCTTT. This sequence encodes CATSGLLPNTEAFF. This chain links TRBV15 with TRBJ1-1; no clear D gene. The CDR3 is made up of 14 amino acids. Trimming stripped 5 bases from V and 1 base from J, with 11 bases between. The germline CDR1 and CDR2 sequences are LNHNV and YYDKDF (reference sequence).